Following are 26 T cell receptor beta chains from one sample sequenced in a study of blood T cell repertoires in COVID-19. Using immunoSEQ multiplex PCR, the repertoire was profiled, and TCRdb retains in-frame clones only, with some absent. The sample yields some 150,000 clones, 75% to 90% seen once. The sample consisted of peripheral blood. These receptors came from a woman aged 35 to 49 with acute or convalescent COVID-19.

The genes are TRBV12-5 and TRBJ1-5, with D perhaps TRBD1 (5 bases). This CDR3 is built from 13 residues. Looked up from germline, CDR1 is LGHNT and CDR2 is FRNRAP. Trimming shortened V by 5 bases and J by 6 bases, and 11 bases separated the two germline ends. This CDR3 is CASGTRAGQPQHF. The CDR3 nucleotides are TGTGCTAGTGGTACCAGGGCTGGTCAGCCCCAGCATTTT.

This clone turned up a few times. At the DNA level, this CDR3 is encoded by other sequences in the same sample as well. The V gene is TRBV4-2, the J gene TRBJ2-7, with 7 bases matching TRBD2. The CDR3 extends over 16 amino acids. Trimming removed 0 bases from V and 0 bases from J; junction bases left unmatched: 5. Germline assignment: CDR1 LGHNA and CDR2 YNFKEQ. CDR3 sequence reads: CASSQDPAGSSYEQYF. The CDR3 DNA follows: TGTGCCAGCAGCCAAGACCCAGCGGGGAGCTCCTACGAGCAGTACTTC.

The gene calls are TRBV19 and TRBJ1-5, with 9 nucleotides matching TRBD1. The V gene's germline CDR1 is LNHDA and CDR2 SQIVND (reference sequence). CDR3 length: 14 amino acids. J lost 5 bases, V lost 10 bases, and 9 bases had no gene match. This CDR3 is CATDGQGYDQPQHF. The CDR3 nucleotides read TGTGCCACCGACGGACAGGGGTACGATCAGCCCCAGCATTTT.

This chain connects TRBV5-1 to TRBJ2-1; 7 bases map to TRBD1. V was clipped by 0 bases and J by 4 bases; unmatched bases: 10. Germline V gene sequence: CDR1 SGHRS, CDR2 YFSETQ. CDR3 size: 17 residues. CDR3 in DNA: TGCGCCAGCAGCTTGGTTTTAGCCCCGGGACAGTACAATGAGCAGTTCTTC. Its translation is CASSLVLAPGQYNEQFF. The full variable domain, with the rest looked up from reference TRBV5-1 and TRBJ2-1, is KAGVTQTPRYLIKTRGQQVTLSCSPISGHRSVSWYQQTPGQGLQFLFEYFSETQRNKGNFPGRFSGRQFSNSRSEMNVSTLELGDSALYLCASSLVLAPGQYNEQFFGPGTRLTVL.

The rearrangement joins TRBV2 to TRBJ1-1; 7 bases match TRBD1. Germline values: CDR1 SNHLY, CDR2 FYNNEI. The CDR3 totals 15 residues. Trimming took 2 bases from V and 0 from J; bases not matched to a gene: 3. The CDR3 sequence: CASSEFGTVNTEAFF. CDR3 in DNA: TGTGCCAGCAGTGAATTTGGGACAGTGAACACTGAAGCTTTCTTT.

This clone was seen once. The rearrangement links TRBV19 to TRBJ2-7; 9 nucleotides match TRBD1. V lost 5 bases, J lost 3 bases, and 8 bases stayed unmatched. CDR3 size: 15 residues. Germline V gene sequence: CDR1 LNHDA, CDR2 SQIVND (reference sequence). The CDR3 DNA sequence: TGTGCCAGTAGTGCAAGACAGGGGGATAACTACGAGCAGTACTTC. As protein: CASSARQGDNYEQYF. Variable domain in full (rest from reference TRBV19 and TRBJ2-7): DGGITQSPKYLFRKEGQNVTLSCEQNLNHDAMYWYRQDPGQGLRLIYYSQIVNDFQKGDIAEGYSVSREKKESFPLTVTSAQKNPTAFYLCASSARQGDNYEQYFGPGTRLTVT.

The chain is built from TRBV29-1 and TRBJ2-3; 12 nucleotides align to TRBD2. The V segment lost 3 bases and the J segment 2 bases; nucleotides outside the gene matches: 6. The CDR3 has 16 amino acids. Per germline, CDR1 SQVTM and CDR2 ANQGSEA. The CDR3 protein is CSVETSGGRFTDTQYF. CDR3 sequence (DNA): TGCAGCGTTGAGACTAGCGGGGGCCGATTCACAGATACGCAGTATTTT.

This clone appeared a single time. The chain recombines TRBV9 with TRBJ1-3; D not certain. The CDR3 runs to 17 residues. From germline, CDR1 is SGDLS and CDR2 YYNGEE. V shed 4 bases and J shed 0 bases, with 17 bases lying between them. The CDR3 DNA reads as TGTGCCAGCAGCCCGACTACAATTAGGAGCTCTGGAAACACCATATATTTT. It codes for CASSPTTIRSSGNTIYF.

This chain uses TRBV28 with TRBJ2-7; the D gene is possibly TRBD2 (5 bases). With 7 bases removed from V and 3 bases from J, the gap between germline ends came to 13 bases. CDR3 size: 13 residues. CDR1 is MDHEN and CDR2 is SYDVKM in the germline V gene. The CDR3 reads CASKAVEYYEQYF. As DNA, the CDR3 is TGTGCCAGCAAAGCGGTGGAATACTACGAGCAGTACTTC.

The CDR3 reads CASSRSANTEAFF. DNA for the CDR3: TGTGCCAGCAGCCGTAGTGCGAACACTGAAGCTTTCTTT. This sequence joins TRBV9 and TRBJ1-1; D uncertain. V was cut by 4 bases and J by 1 base, with 8 bases left in between. From germline, CDR1 is SGDLS and CDR2 YYNGEE. This CDR3 comprises 13 residues. The variable domain in full, with the rest retrieved from reference TRBV9 and TRBJ1-1, is DSGVTQTPKHLITATGQRVTLRCSPRSGDLSVYWYQQSLDQGLQFLIQYYNGEERAKGNILERFSAQQFPDLHSELNLSSLELGDSALYFCASSRSANTEAFFGQGTRLTVV.

The chain has TRBV5-1 and TRBJ1-2, with TRBD1 as a possible D gene (5 bases). Germline V gene lookup returns CDR1 SGHRS and CDR2 YFSETQ. CDR3 size: 20 residues. V lost 0 bases and J lost 1, with 25 bases in between. The CDR3 bases are TGCGCCAGCAGCTTGGGGGGCATGGTCGTCGTTCAGGGCCTTAACTATGGCTACACCTTC. Protein product: CASSLGGMVVVQGLNYGYTF. Using reference TRBV5-1 and TRBJ1-2 for the parts outside the CDR3, the full variable domain is KAGVTQTPRYLIKTRGQQVTLSCSPISGHRSVSWYQQTPGQGLQFLFEYFSETQRNKGNFPGRFSGRQFSNSRSEMNVSTLELGDSALYLCASSLGGMVVVQGLNYGYTFGSGTRLTVV.

V is TRBV9 and J is TRBJ2-2, with D unclear. The CDR3 consists of 16 residues. The ends were cut back, 3 bases at V and 1 base at J, with 13 bases in the middle. Germline V gene data show CDR1 as SGDLS and CDR2 as YYNGEE. CDR3 amino acids: CASSAVAVENTGELFF. CDR3 nucleotide sequence: TGTGCCAGCAGCGCAGTAGCAGTAGAGAACACCGGGGAGCTGTTTTTT.

The chain carries TRBV30 and TRBJ1-6; D is possibly TRBD1 (6 bases). The CDR3 extends over 16 amino acids. The germline CDR1 and CDR2 sequences are GTSNPN and SVGIG (reference sequence). V was clipped by 3 bases and J by 7 bases, with 19 bases between them. As DNA, the CDR3 is TGTGCCTGGAGGGGGGCGTTCCGCGGAGGAAATTCACCCCTCCACTTT. Protein product: CAWRGAFRGGNSPLHF.

This clone was found once. J is TRBJ2-6 and V is TRBV3-1 (or the pseudogene TRBV3-2), with 7 bases identical to TRBD1. Germline values: CDR1 LGHDT, CDR2 YNNKEL (reference sequence). Trimming took 0 bases from V and 1 from J; bases not matched to a gene: 9. CDR3 length equals 19 residues. The CDR3 sequence is CASSQDPRGQLSGANVLTF. CDR3 sequence (DNA): TGTGCCAGCAGCCAAGATCCTCGGGGACAGCTGTCTGGGGCCAACGTCCTGACTTTC.

The chain recombines TRBV19 with TRBJ1-3; no clear D. V dropped 2 bases and J dropped 4 bases, with 12 bases sitting between them. Germline V gives CDR1 LNHDA, CDR2 SQIVND (reference sequence). The CDR3 is made up of 15 amino acids. CDR3 DNA: TGTGCCAGTAGTATACTGACAAGCCCGGGAAACACCATATATTTT. This encodes CASSILTSPGNTIYF.

This clone was recorded only once. This chain joins TRBV25-1 and TRBJ1-3; D is possibly TRBD1 (5 bases). This CDR3 has 18 amino acids. CDR1 and CDR2 from the germline V gene are MGHDK and SYGVNS. Trimming pared 4 bases from V and 0 bases from J, leaving 19 bases between. The CDR3 loop reads CASSALPGDGLSGNTIYF. CDR3 bases: TGTGCCAGCAGTGCCTTGCCGGGGGACGGCCTCTCTGGAAACACCATATATTTT.

The chain joins TRBV27 to TRBJ2-5; 7 bases agree with TRBD2. CDR3 length: 14 amino acids. The germline gives CDR1 MNHEY, CDR2 SMNVEV (reference sequence). J was trimmed by 5 bases and V by 3 bases; bases with no gene match: 6. This chain's CDR3 is CASSFSGRRETQYF. The CDR3 region has the DNA TGTGCCAGCAGTTTTAGCGGGCGGCGGGAGACCCAGTACTTC.

V gene TRBV30 combines with J gene TRBJ2-2, with D perhaps matching TRBD2 (5 bases). V was clipped by 3 bases and J by 6 bases, with 8 bases between them. Germline V gene data show CDR1 as GTSNPN and CDR2 as SVGIG (reference sequence). The CDR3 length is 12 residues. DNA for the CDR3: TGTGCCTGGAGACTAGTACCCGGGGAGCTGTTTTTT. Translation: CAWRLVPGELFF.

Here the CDR3 DNA reads TGTGCCAGCAGCTCTAACCCGGGAGGGCCACCTGTTACCGGGGAGCTGTTTTTT. As protein: CASSSNPGGPPVTGELFF. The rearrangement uses TRBV7-8 and TRBJ2-2, with 8 bases matching TRBD2. The CDR3 runs to 18 residues. Germline lookup yields CDR1 SGHVS and CDR2 FQNEAQ. V was pared by 4 bases and J by 5 bases, with 15 bases of the junction left unmatched.

The genes are TRBV7-8 and TRBJ1-3; 7 bases line up with TRBD1. J was trimmed by 3 bases and V by 3 bases; bases with no gene match: 2. The CDR3 has 14 residues. Germline V gene sequence: CDR1 SGHVS, CDR2 FQNEAQ. The CDR3 DNA sequence: TGTGCCAGCAGCTTTGACAGGGTTGGAAACACCATATATTTT. Residues: CASSFDRVGNTIYF.

The chain joins TRBV19 to TRBJ2-7, with TRBD2 identical over 8 bases. Germline V lookup: CDR1 LNHDA, CDR2 SQIVND (reference sequence). The junction had 13 bases not matched to a gene; V was cut back by 8 bases and J by 7 bases. The CDR3 has 14 amino acids. CDR3 amino acids: CASSLGGERGEQYF. CDR3 DNA sequence: TGTGCCAGTTCACTCGGCGGGGAGCGGGGGGAGCAGTACTTC.

The rearrangement uses TRBV13 and TRBJ2-7, with 7 bases fitting TRBD1. The CDR3 spans 15 residues. V lost 1 base, J lost 0 bases, and 3 bases stayed unmatched. Germline V gene lookup returns CDR1 PRHDT and CDR2 FYEKMQ (reference sequence). The CDR3 is CASSLEQGSSYEQYF. The CDR3 bases are TGTGCCAGCAGCTTAGAACAGGGGAGCTCCTACGAGCAGTACTTC.

The chain is built from TRBV19 and TRBJ1-1; D is possibly TRBD1 (6 bases). CDR1 is LNHDA and CDR2 is SQIVND in the germline V gene (reference sequence). V lost 6 bases to trimming and J lost 0 bases, with 8 bases between them. This CDR3 region has 13 residues. CDR3: CASRGTLNTEAFF. For the CDR3, the DNA is TGTGCCAGTAGGGGGACACTGAACACTGAAGCTTTCTTT.

The chain has TRBV10-1 and TRBJ2-1; a possible D gene is TRBD2 (5 bases). CDR1 WNHNN and CDR2 SYGVQD come from the germline V gene (reference sequence). The V end lost 3 bases, the J end lost 4 bases, and 22 bases lay between the germline ends. This CDR3 has 18 residues. The CDR3 region is CASSDPYARGPTYNEQFF. CDR3 DNA: TGCGCCAGCAGTGACCCCTATGCCCGGGGTCCTACTTACAATGAGCAGTTCTTC.

The chain is built from TRBV9 and TRBJ1-1; possible D gene TRBD1, 5 bases. The V end lost 4 bases, the J end lost 1 base, and 11 bases lay between the germline ends. Per germline, CDR1 SGDLS and CDR2 YYNGEE. The CDR3 has 14 amino acids. The CDR3 is CASSNGQPNTEAFF. CDR3 in DNA: TGTGCCAGCAGCAATGGACAACCGAACACTGAAGCTTTCTTT.

The gene calls are TRBV25-1 and TRBJ1-3; possibly TRBD1 for D (6 bases). Trimming shortened V by 5 bases and J by 2 bases, and 10 bases separated the two germline ends. Germline values: CDR1 MGHDK, CDR2 SYGVNS. The CDR3 contains 14 residues. CDR3 DNA: TGTGCCAGCAGTCGGGGGGCAACTGGAAACACCATATATTTT. Its protein is CASSRGATGNTIYF.